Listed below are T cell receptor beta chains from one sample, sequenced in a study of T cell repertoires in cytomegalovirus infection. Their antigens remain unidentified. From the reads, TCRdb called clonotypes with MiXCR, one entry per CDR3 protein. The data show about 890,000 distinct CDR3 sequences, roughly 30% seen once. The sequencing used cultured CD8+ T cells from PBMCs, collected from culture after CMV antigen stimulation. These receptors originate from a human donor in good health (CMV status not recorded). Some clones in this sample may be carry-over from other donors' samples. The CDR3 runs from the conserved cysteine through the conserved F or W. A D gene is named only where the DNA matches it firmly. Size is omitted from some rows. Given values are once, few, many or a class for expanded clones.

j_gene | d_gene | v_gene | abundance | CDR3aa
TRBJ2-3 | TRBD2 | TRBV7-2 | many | CASSLGTSGGAWDTQYF
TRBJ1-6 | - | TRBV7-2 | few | CASSLVLGGSAPLHF
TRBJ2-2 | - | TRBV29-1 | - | CSVESPPNTGELFF
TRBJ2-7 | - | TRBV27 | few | CASSPGADIYEQYF
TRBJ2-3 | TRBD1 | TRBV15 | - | CATSTLTGEADTQYF
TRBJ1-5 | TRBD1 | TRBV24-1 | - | CATSPHRGSNNQPQHF
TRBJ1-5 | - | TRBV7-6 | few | CASSLGVPWGNQPQHF
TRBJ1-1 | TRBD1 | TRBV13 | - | CASSRPGTGITEAFF
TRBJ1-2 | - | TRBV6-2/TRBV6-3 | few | CASSPRGLRFDGYTF
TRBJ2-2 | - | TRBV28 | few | CASNRPINTGELFF
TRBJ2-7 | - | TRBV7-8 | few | CASSLGGSDNTYEQYF
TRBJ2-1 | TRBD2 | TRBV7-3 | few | CASSSLGTSGDYNEQFF
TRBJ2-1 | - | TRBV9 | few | CASSVAETVLKWEQFF
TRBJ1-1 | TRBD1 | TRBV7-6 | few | CASSRTTTGGTEAFF